Shown below are 23 T cell receptor beta chains from a single sample sequenced in a study of identical twins. Via MiXCR, TCRdb re-called the 5' RACE reads, giving one row per CDR3 protein. The repertoire holds about 700,000 distinct CDR3 sequences, over 8.5% seen once, with around 0.95% in the top ten. The same sample was also used in a study of yellow fever vaccine responses in identical twins.

Input material: PBMCs. Every receptor here comes from a woman younger than 35 in good health.

V is TRBV6-1 and J is TRBJ2-4; D uncertain. CDR3 length: 14 residues. Germline loops: CDR1 MNHNS, CDR2 SASEGT. With 7 bases removed from V and 5 bases from J, the gap between germline ends came to 15 bases. The CDR3: CASTILPEENIQYF. In nucleotides, the CDR3 is TGTGCCAGCACCATACTCCCAGAGGAAAACATTCAGTACTTC.

This clonotype was detected only a few times. This sequence joins TRBV15 and TRBJ2-5, with D tentatively TRBD2 (6 bases). The germline CDR1 and CDR2 sequences are LNHNV and YYDKDF (reference sequence). The CDR3 consists of 15 residues. V lost 5 bases, J lost 9 bases, and 22 bases lay in between. DNA for the CDR3: TGTGCCACCAGCGGAGGGGCTGCGGGTGAAAATTCCCAGTACTTC. Residues: CATSGGAAGENSQYF.

The chain couples TRBV7-9 to TRBJ2-5; TRBD2 agrees at 7 bases. The CDR3 spans 16 residues. Germline trimming cut 6 bases from V and 2 bases from J; bases unmatched to any gene: 12. In germline, CDR1 is SEHNR, CDR2 FQNEAQ (reference sequence). In nucleotides, the CDR3 is TGTGCCAGCAGAATCTCGGGGGGACCTCAACAAGAGACCCAGTACTTC. This gives the protein CASRISGGPQQETQYF.

The chain has TRBV11-2 and TRBJ2-7; possibly TRBD1 or TRBD2 for D (6 bases each). With 1 base removed from V and 3 bases from J, the gap between germline ends came to 22 bases. This CDR3 has 18 amino acids. In germline, CDR1 is SGHAT, CDR2 FQNNGV. CDR3: CASSLVALGGGGHYEQYF. The CDR3, as DNA: TGTGCCAGCAGCTTAGTGGCCCTAGGGGGAGGAGGTCACTACGAGCAGTACTTC.

This clonotype has more than one count but fewer than ten. The chain couples TRBV28 to TRBJ1-5; 9 nucleotides line up with TRBD1. V trimming: 3 bases; J trimming: 3 bases; junction bases outside the gene matches: 18. CDR1 MDHEN and CDR2 SYDVKM come from the germline V gene. This CDR3 has 20 amino acids. CDR3 sequence reads: CASSFPGQGFGMWANQPQHF. For the CDR3, the DNA is TGTGCCAGCAGTTTCCCGGGACAGGGATTCGGCATGTGGGCCAATCAGCCCCAGCATTTT.

This clonotype was found a few times. The gene calls are TRBV20-1 and TRBJ1-1, with D possibly TRBD1 on 5 matching bases. Germline V CDR1 and CDR2: DFQATT, SNEGSKA (reference sequence). Between the trimmed V and J ends, which lost 1 base and 5 bases, there was a span of 14 bases. CDR3 length: 14 residues. Here the CDR3 reads CSARAPQRGTEAFF. As DNA, the CDR3 is TGCAGTGCTAGAGCCCCCCAACGGGGGACTGAAGCTTTCTTT.

This clonotype has a handful of counts. The gene calls are TRBV10-3 and TRBJ2-1, with 14 bases matching TRBD2. The CDR3 extends over 19 amino acids. V was clipped by 4 bases and J by 4 bases; unmatched bases: 12. From germline, CDR1 is ENHRY and CDR2 SYGVKD. The CDR3 DNA follows: TGTGCCATCAGTGGGTCGGGACTAGCGGGAGCTCAGGTGTACAATGAGCAGTTCTTC. Encoded protein: CAISGSGLAGAQVYNEQFF.

This clonotype was recorded many times. V is TRBV28 and J is TRBJ2-7; D may be TRBD1 (5 bases). Germline CDR1 MDHEN, CDR2 SYDVKM. The CDR3 covers 12 residues. V was clipped by 6 bases and J by 6 bases, with 12 bases between them. CDR3 DNA: TGTGCCAGCAGGCGTACAGGAGCCGAGCAGTACTTC. Amino acids: CASRRTGAEQYF.

The sample holds many counts of this clonotype. The chain has TRBV29-1 and TRBJ2-5, with 10 bases identical to TRBD1. The CDR3 runs 13 residues. CDR1 SQVTM and CDR2 ANQGSEA come from the germline V gene. J lost 4 bases, V lost 7 bases, and 6 bases had no gene match. CDR3 sequence (DNA): TGCAGCGCGGGACAGGGGTTGGCAGAGACCCAGTACTTC. Its translation: CSAGQGLAETQYF.

V is TRBV27 and J is TRBJ2-7; D is undetermined. CDR3 length: 14 residues. Germline-derived CDR1 and CDR2 are MNHEY and SMNVEV (reference sequence). V lost 3 bases and J 0 bases, leaving 9 bases between the germline ends. The CDR3 sequence: CASSFEKGSYEQYF. Written as DNA, the CDR3 is TGTGCCAGCAGTTTTGAAAAGGGCTCCTACGAGCAGTACTTC.

This clonotype was detected many times. The chain has TRBV5-5 and TRBJ2-3; tentative D call: TRBD1 (5 bases). Trimming stripped 1 base from V and 3 bases from J, with 18 bases between. The CDR3 extends over 17 amino acids. The germline CDR1 and CDR2 sequences are SGHKS and YYEKEE (reference sequence). The CDR3 bases are TGTGCCAGCAGCTTGTTAGGGGCGGACACTGTAACAGATACGCAGTATTTT. This encodes CASSLLGADTVTDTQYF.

The chain uses TRBV27 and TRBJ2-3; D assignment may be TRBD1 or TRBD2 (6 bases each). CDR1 and CDR2 from the germline V gene are MNHEY and SMNVEV (reference sequence). Trimming left V 6 bases short and J 5 bases short, with 15 bases between. The CDR3 totals 14 residues. CDR3 sequence (DNA): TGTGCCAGCAGAGGTCGGGGGCTTAAAGATACGCAGTATTTT. The encoded protein is CASRGRGLKDTQYF.

Ten or more counts support this clonotype. V and J are TRBV4-3 and TRBJ2-7, with 8 nucleotides matching TRBD2. This CDR3 has 16 amino acids. V trimming: 4 bases; J trimming: 2 bases; junction bases outside the gene matches: 10. Germline V gene lookup returns CDR1 LGHNA and CDR2 YSLEER. In DNA form, the CDR3 reads TGCGCCAGCAGCCCCAGTAGCGGGAATCTACCCTACGAGCAGTACTTC. This encodes CASSPSSGNLPYEQYF.

The CDR3 nucleotides are TGTGCCTGGAATGCCGGAACTAGCGGGGGACCGGGGCAGTATTTT. Residues: CAWNAGTSGGPGQYF. This chain uses TRBV30 with TRBJ2-3; TRBD2 matches 11 bases. Trimming at V came to 4 bases and at J to 11 bases, leaving 14 bases not matched to a gene. Germline V gene sequence: CDR1 GTSNPN, CDR2 SVGIG (reference sequence). CDR3 length equals 15 residues.

V usage is TRBV20-1 and J usage is TRBJ1-5, with 10 bases fitting TRBD1. Germline V lookup: CDR1 DFQATT, CDR2 SNEGSKA (reference sequence). The CDR3 length is 17 residues. V trimming: 5 bases; J trimming: 5 bases; junction bases outside the gene matches: 15. This CDR3 reads CSALDPTGTGVDQPQHF. Here the CDR3 DNA reads TGCAGTGCTCTCGACCCCACCGGGACAGGGGTCGATCAGCCCCAGCATTTT.

V is TRBV5-1 and J is TRBJ1-1, with 9 bases matching TRBD1. Germline V gene lookup returns CDR1 SGHRS and CDR2 YFSETQ. This CDR3 comprises 14 residues. J gave up 5 bases and V 4 bases, and 6 bases lay outside the gene matches. The CDR3 here is CASSAGQGRTEAFF. The CDR3, as DNA: TGCGCCAGCAGCGCAGGACAGGGGAGAACTGAAGCTTTCTTT.

This clonotype appeared a few times. The chain employs TRBV6-6 and TRBJ2-7, with D possibly matching TRBD1 (5 bases). Trimming took 8 bases from V and 3 from J, leaving 14 bases between them. Per the germline V gene, CDR1 is MNHNY and CDR2 is SVGAGI (reference sequence). This CDR3 has 13 residues. CDR3: CASGSWGGYEQYF. The CDR3 DNA sequence: TGTGCCAGCGGATCCTGGGGCGGCTACGAGCAGTACTTC.

The V and J genes are TRBV13 and TRBJ2-7; 7 bases match TRBD2. From germline, CDR1 is PRHDT and CDR2 FYEKMQ (reference sequence). The J segment lost 6 bases and the V segment lost 0 bases, leaving 5 bases of the junction unmatched. CDR3 length: 14 amino acids. CDR3: CASSLGGRALEQYF. In nucleotides, the CDR3 is TGTGCCAGCAGCTTAGGAGGGAGGGCCCTCGAGCAGTACTTC.

This clonotype turned up a few times. The chain has TRBV6-5 and TRBJ1-3; tentatively, D is TRBD1 (5 bases). The CDR3 loop spans 16 amino acids. V shed 2 bases and J shed 0 bases, with 11 bases lying between them. Germline CDR1 MNHEY, CDR2 SVGAGI. CDR3 bases: TGTGCCAGCAGTTACCAGGGTACCGGCTCTGGAAACACCATATATTTT. This encodes CASSYQGTGSGNTIYF.

At least ten counts were recorded for this clonotype. V is TRBV11-2 and J is TRBJ2-1; 7 bases align to TRBD1. J lost 2 bases, V lost 3 bases, and 1 base had no gene match. CDR1 is SGHAT, CDR2 FQNNGV, per germline. CDR3 length equals 14 residues. CDR3 nucleotides: TGTGCCAGCAGCTTCGGGACAGCCTACAATGAGCAGTTCTTC. This sequence encodes CASSFGTAYNEQFF.

This clonotype occurred a few times. The chain combines TRBV5-1 with TRBJ2-3; TRBD1 aligns across 9 bases. CDR1 is SGHRS and CDR2 is YFSETQ in the germline V gene. Germline trimming cut 4 bases from V and 2 bases from J; bases unmatched to any gene: 11. This CDR3 is built from 17 residues. This CDR3 reads CASSPRPTGGSTDTQYF. The CDR3 bases are TGCGCCAGCAGCCCCCGTCCCACAGGGGGCTCCACAGATACGCAGTATTTT.

This clonotype came up many times. The chain recombines TRBV12-3 or TRBV12-4 with TRBJ2-5; D is unclear. The V end was cut by 3 bases, the J end by 2 bases, with 10 bases between. CDR3 length: 14 amino acids. CDR3 sequence: CASSFGSLQETQYF. CDR3 nucleotide sequence: TGTGCCAGCAGTTTCGGATCACTGCAAGAGACCCAGTACTTC.

In its sample, this clonotype was seen a few times. The chain combines TRBV11-2 with TRBJ2-1, with 10 bases lining up with TRBD1. The CDR3 is made up of 15 amino acids. CDR1 and CDR2 (germline): SGHAT, FQNNGV. V gave up 1 base and J gave up 8 bases; unmatched junction bases: 5. CDR3 bases: TGTGCCAGCAGCTTAGGGGACAGGGGTGGGCATGAGCAGTTCTTC. Protein product: CASSLGDRGGHEQFF.